This paragraph covers one T cell receptor (beta chain) sequence. Only one count was recorded for this clone. No antigen is known for it. One base away there is no much larger clone; base qualities are not given. The record originates from a study of T cell responses to AZD1222 COVID-19 vaccine (dated by TCRdb to about 2021). For the wider study: TCR sequencing was performed for about 250 trial participants, of whom about 200 were given two doses of AZD1222 and approximately 25 were given two doses of MenACWY control vaccine. Trial participants were enrolled by age into subgroups of 18-55, 56-69 and 70-plus years, and around 150, 29 and 61 TCR-sequenced participants, respectively, were included in these subgroups.

The time point label, read with the paper, signifies: about 28 days (+/-7) after the second vaccine dose. Because spike-specific TCR depth and breadth did not differ between the two schedules, AZD1222 recipients who got a second dose at roughly 4 weeks were pooled with those who got a second dose at roughly 12 weeks. The vaccinee samples were drawn from two UK trials, COV001 and COV002, one of which was a single-blind randomized controlled phase 2/3 trial testing AZD1222 (ChAdOx1 nCoV-19) in healthy adults. For TCRbeta chain sequencing, PBMC samples were collected from trial participants at day 0 and at day 28 after the second dose. The CDR3 regions of human TCRbeta chains were subjected to immunosequencing. In the paper's pipeline: TCRs in the repertoires were compared against a reference library of SARS-CoV-2-specific TCRs that had been generated with the MIRA antigen-specificity platform. Breadth was defined as the fraction of unique TCRs that were SARS-CoV-2-associated, and depth was defined as the fraction of total T cells that were SARS-CoV-2-associated. Each spike-specific TCR was assigned to its reactive spike region and to a CD4 or CD8 class using the MIRA data. Log10-transformed breadth and depth values were compared by one-way ANOVA with Sidak's multiple comparisons tests. TCRdb limited this immuneACCESS table to in-frame rearrangements with V and J called. A share of clones is missing; checked studies link under half to unresolved V genes, and the rest is unexplained. V and J calls and clone size are given by that table; D and trimming were obtained from the DNA. The sample table holds 180,000 or so clones, of which about nine tenths were seen once. Approximately 1.6% of the sample rests with the top ten.

Taken from cysteine to phenylalanine, the CDR3 has 13 residues. Kept here is only the CDR3 DNA, which spans 39 bases and is read in frame from base 1. CDR1 SGHNT and CDR2 YYREEE are derived from the germline V gene (reference sequence). V loses 3 bases at its end and J loses 4 bases; junction bases beyond the gene matches: 3. General study outcomes and caveats: Because no day 14 peak-response samples were available, repertoires were characterized only after the peak T cell response. The 56-69-year group was small, and its depth increase did not reach significance, likely because of low power. A significant rise in spike-specific TCR breadth and depth was observed after two AZD1222 doses relative to day 0 and relative to MenACWY recipients. Participants were mostly white British, with more females than males. The authors suggested clonal diversity may have been underestimated. Reportedly, close to half of the unique spike-specific TCRs recognized epitopes lying outside the regions that are mutated in the B.1.351 and B.1.1.7 variants. The whole spike protein was spanned by vaccine-associated CD4 TCRs, and dominant responses were seen in regions 160-218 and 743-854. Only a handful of AZD1222 recipients were SARS-CoV-2 seropositive at baseline, limiting conclusions about previously exposed vaccinees.

The V gene is TRBV5-4 and the J gene is TRBJ1-1, and 7 bases in between align with TRBD1. The sequencing used peripheral blood, collected 28 days after the second AZD1222 dose. This TCR was recovered from an adult who received the AZD1222 COVID-19 vaccine. The bases are TGTGCCAGCAGCTCTTGGGACAGCACTGAAGCTTTCTTT. The encoded protein is CASSSWDSTEAFF.